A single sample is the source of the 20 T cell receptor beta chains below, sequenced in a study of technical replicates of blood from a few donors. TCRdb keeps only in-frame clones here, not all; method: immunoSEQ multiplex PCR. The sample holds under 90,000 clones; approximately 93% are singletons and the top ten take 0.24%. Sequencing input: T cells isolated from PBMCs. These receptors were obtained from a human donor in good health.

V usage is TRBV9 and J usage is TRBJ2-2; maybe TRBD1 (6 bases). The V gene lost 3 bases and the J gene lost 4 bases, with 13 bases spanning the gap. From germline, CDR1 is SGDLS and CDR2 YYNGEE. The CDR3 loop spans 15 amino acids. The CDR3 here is CASSGQGLGTGELFF. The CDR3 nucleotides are TGTGCCAGCAGCGGTCAGGGGTTGGGCACCGGGGAGCTGTTTTTT.

The CDR3 bases are TGTGCCAGCAGCTATGGACTAGCGGGCGATGAGCAGTTCTTC. As protein: CASSYGLAGDEQFF. The J gene is TRBJ2-1, the V gene TRBV4-2; 11 nucleotides align to TRBD2. Trimming at V came to 5 bases and at J to 8 bases, leaving 5 bases not matched to a gene. Germline CDR1 LGHNA, CDR2 YNFKEQ. This CDR3 contains 14 residues.

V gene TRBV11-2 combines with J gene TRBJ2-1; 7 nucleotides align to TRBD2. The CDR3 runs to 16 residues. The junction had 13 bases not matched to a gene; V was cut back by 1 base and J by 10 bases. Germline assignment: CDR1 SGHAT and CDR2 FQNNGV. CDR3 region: CASSLVRSGLGGEQFF. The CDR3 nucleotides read TGTGCCAGCAGCTTAGTAAGGTCCGGACTAGGAGGGGAGCAGTTCTTC.

The DNA for the CDR3 is TGCAGCGTTGAAGATATGATGGGACTAGCCGATCTCGAGGGCACAGATACGCAGTATTTT. It encodes CSVEDMMGLADLEGTDTQYF. V and J are TRBV29-1 and TRBJ2-3; 9 bases are a match to TRBD2. This CDR3 has 20 amino acids. The trim removed 0 bases at V and 1 base at J, leaving 17 bases unmatched. Germline loops: CDR1 SQVTM, CDR2 ANQGSEA.

The CDR3 sequence: CASSPVAGGNYEQYF. In nucleotides, the CDR3 is TGTGCCAGCAGCCCCGTGGCCGGCGGAAACTACGAGCAGTACTTC. The V gene is TRBV28, the J gene TRBJ2-7; D is unclear. Germline lookup yields CDR1 MDHEN and CDR2 SYDVKM. V was pared by 6 bases and J by 3 bases, with 18 bases between. The CDR3 has 15 amino acids. Variable domain in full (rest from reference TRBV28 and TRBJ2-7): DVKVTQSSRYLVKRTGEKVFLECVQDMDHENMFWYRQDPGLGLRLIYFSYDVKMKEKGDIPEGYSVSREKKERFSLILESASTNQTSMYLCASSPVAGGNYEQYFGPGTRLTVT.

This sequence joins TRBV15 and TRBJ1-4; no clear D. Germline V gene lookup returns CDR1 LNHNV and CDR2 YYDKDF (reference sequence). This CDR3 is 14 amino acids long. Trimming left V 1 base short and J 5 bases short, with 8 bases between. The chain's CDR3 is CATSRVVENEKLFF. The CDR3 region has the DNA TGTGCCACCAGCAGAGTAGTTGAGAATGAAAAACTGTTTTTT.

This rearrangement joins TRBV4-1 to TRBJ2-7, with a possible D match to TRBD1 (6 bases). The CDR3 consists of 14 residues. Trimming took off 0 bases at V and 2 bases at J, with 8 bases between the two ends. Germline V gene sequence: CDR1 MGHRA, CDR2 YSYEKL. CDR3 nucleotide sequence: TGCGCCAGCAGCCAAGAGTACAGGGCCTACGAGCAGTACTTC. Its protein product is CASSQEYRAYEQYF.

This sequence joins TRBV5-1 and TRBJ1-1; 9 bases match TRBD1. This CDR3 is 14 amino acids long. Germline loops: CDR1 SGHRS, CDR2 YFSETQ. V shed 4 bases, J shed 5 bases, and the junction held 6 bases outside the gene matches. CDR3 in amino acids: CASSGTGRKTEAFF. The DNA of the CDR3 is TGCGCCAGCAGCGGGACAGGGAGGAAGACTGAAGCTTTCTTT.

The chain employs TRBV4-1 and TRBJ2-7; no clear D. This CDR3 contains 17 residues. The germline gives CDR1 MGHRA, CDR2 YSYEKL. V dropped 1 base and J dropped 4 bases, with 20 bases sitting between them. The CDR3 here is CASSQVIEPYIGYEQYF. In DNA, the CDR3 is TGCGCCAGCAGCCAAGTTATCGAACCCTACATCGGGTACGAGCAGTACTTC.

The CDR3 DNA follows: TGTGCCAGCAGCTTGATGGGCGGGAGGGGCGGGGGCTACGAGCAGTACTTC. It yields the protein CASSLMGGRGGGYEQYF. The V gene is TRBV5-6, the J gene TRBJ2-7, with TRBD2 matching over 9 bases. The CDR3 has 17 residues. V lost 1 base and J lost 3; bases outside the gene matches: 11. Germline CDR1 reads SGHDT; CDR2 reads YYEEEE.

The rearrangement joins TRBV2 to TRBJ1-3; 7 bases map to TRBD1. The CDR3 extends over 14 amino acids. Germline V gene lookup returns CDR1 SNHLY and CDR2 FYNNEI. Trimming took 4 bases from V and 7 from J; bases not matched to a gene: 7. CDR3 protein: CASSVQGSQNTIYF. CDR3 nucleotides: TGTGCCAGCAGTGTACAGGGGAGTCAGAACACCATATATTTT.

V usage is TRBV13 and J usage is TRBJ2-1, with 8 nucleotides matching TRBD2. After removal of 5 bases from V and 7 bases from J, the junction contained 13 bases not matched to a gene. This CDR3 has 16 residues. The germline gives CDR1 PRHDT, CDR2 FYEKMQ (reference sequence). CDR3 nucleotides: TGTGCCAGCAGCCCCCCGGGAGGGCCATCTCGGAATGAGCAGTTCTTC. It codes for CASSPPGGPSRNEQFF. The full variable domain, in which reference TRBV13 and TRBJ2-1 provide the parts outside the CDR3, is AAGVIQSPRHLIKEKRETATLKCYPIPRHDTVYWYQQGPGQDPQFLISFYEKMQSDKGSIPDRFSAQQFSDYHSELNMSSLELGDSALYFCASSPPGGPSRNEQFFGPGTRLTVL.

The CDR3 DNA reads as TGCAGCGGGCTTACAGGCAACTCCTACGAGCAGTACTTC. Protein: CSGLTGNSYEQYF. This chain connects TRBV29-1 to TRBJ2-7; TRBD1 is a possible D gene (5 bases). CDR3 size: 13 residues. Trimming took 7 bases from V and 0 from J, leaving 13 bases between them. Germline loops: CDR1 SQVTM, CDR2 ANQGSEA.

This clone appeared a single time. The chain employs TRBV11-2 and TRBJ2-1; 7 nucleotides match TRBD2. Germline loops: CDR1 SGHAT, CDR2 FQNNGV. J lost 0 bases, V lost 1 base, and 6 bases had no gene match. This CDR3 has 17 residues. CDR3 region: CASSLVGAGVSYNEQFF. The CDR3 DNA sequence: TGTGCCAGCAGCTTAGTCGGTGCGGGGGTCTCCTACAATGAGCAGTTCTTC. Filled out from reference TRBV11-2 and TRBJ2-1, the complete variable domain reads EAGVAQSPRYKIIEKRQSVAFWCNPISGHATLYWYQQILGQGPKLLIQFQNNGVVDDSQLPKDRFSAERLKGVDSTLKIQPAKLEDSAVYLCASSLVGAGVSYNEQFFGPGTRLTVL.

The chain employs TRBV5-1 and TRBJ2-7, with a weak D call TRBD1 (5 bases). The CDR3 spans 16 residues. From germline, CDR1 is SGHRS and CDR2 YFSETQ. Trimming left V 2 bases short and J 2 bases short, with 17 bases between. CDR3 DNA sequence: TGCGCCAGCAGCTTATCAGGGCTGCTGGTCACCTACGAGCAGTACTTC. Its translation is CASSLSGLLVTYEQYF.

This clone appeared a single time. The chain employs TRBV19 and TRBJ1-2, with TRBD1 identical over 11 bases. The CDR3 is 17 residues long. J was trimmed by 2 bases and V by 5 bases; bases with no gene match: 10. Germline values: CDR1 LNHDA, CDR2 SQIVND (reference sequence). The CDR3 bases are TGTGCCAGTAGTCCAGATTTCGGGACAGGGGGGAACTATGGCTACACCTTC. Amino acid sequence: CASSPDFGTGGNYGYTF.

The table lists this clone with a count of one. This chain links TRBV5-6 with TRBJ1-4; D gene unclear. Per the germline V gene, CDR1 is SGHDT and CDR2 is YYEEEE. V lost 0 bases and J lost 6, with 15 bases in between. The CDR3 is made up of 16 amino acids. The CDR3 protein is CASSLATDQPDEKLFF. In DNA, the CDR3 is TGTGCCAGCAGCTTGGCTACAGACCAGCCGGATGAAAAACTGTTTTTT.

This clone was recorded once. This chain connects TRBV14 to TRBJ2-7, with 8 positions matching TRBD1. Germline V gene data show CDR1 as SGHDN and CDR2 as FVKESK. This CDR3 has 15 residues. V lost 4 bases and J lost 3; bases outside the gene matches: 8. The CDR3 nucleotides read TGTGCCAGCAGCCCATCGACAGGGGTTTTCTACGAGCAGTACTTC. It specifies CASSPSTGVFYEQYF.

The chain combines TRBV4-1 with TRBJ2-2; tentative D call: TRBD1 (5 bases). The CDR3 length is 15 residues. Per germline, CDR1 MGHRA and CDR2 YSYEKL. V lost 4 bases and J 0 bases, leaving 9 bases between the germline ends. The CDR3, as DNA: TGCGCCAGCAGCCGTAAGGGGACGAACACCGGGGAGCTGTTTTTT. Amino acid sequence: CASSRKGTNTGELFF.

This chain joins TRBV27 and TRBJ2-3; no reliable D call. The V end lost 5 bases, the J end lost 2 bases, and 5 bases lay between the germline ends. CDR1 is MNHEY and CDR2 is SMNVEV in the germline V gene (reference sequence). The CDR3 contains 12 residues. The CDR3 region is CASSTYTDTQYF. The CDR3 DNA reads TGTGCCAGCAGTACCTACACAGATACGCAGTATTTT.